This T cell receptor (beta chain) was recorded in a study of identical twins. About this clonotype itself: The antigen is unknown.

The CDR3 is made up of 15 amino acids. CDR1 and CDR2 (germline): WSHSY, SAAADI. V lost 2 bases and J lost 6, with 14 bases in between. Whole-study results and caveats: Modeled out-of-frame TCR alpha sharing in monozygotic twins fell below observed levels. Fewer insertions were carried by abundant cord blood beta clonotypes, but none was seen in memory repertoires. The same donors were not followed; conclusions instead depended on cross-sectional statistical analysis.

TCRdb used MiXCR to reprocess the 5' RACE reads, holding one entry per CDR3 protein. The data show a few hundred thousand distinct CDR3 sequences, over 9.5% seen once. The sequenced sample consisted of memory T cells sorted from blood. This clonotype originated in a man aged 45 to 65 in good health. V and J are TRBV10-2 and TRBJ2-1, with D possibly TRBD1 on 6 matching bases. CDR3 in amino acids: CASSEVQGTINEQFF. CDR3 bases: TGCGCCAGCAGTGAGGTCCAGGGGACAATCAATGAGCAGTTCTTC.